The 8 T cell receptor beta chains in this list originate from one sample, sequenced in a study of blood T cell repertoires in COVID-19 (TCRdb year 2020). Library generation was performed with the immunoSEQ multiplex PCR assay. Held by TCRdb, this immuneACCESS table contains in-frame sequences only and omits some clones. Under half of the omission traces to an unresolved V gene where checked; the cause of the rest is unknown. The sample profile shows fewer than 400,000 clones; about 88% of them were found once. The ten largest clones capture about 2.9% of the sample. The specimen was peripheral blood. All receptors come from a human donor in a cohort sampled during active COVID-19.

This chain uses TRBV5-1 with TRBJ1-2; 9 nucleotides match TRBD1. V was pared by 1 base and J by 7 bases, with 5 bases of the junction left unmatched. The length of the CDR3 is 14 residues. Germline lookup yields CDR1 SGHRS and CDR2 YFSETQ. CDR3 coding DNA: TGCGCCAGCAGCTTGCAACAGGGGGCGGGTGGCTACACCTTC. Translating it yields CASSLQQGAGGYTF. Filled out from reference TRBV5-1 and TRBJ1-2, the complete variable domain reads KAGVTQTPRYLIKTRGQQVTLSCSPISGHRSVSWYQQTPGQGLQFLFEYFSETQRNKGNFPGRFSGRQFSNSRSEMNVSTLELGDSALYLCASSLQQGAGGYTFGSGTRLTVV.

The chain couples TRBV10-3 to TRBJ2-1, with 7 bases lining up with TRBD2. Looked up from germline, CDR1 is ENHRY and CDR2 is SYGVKD. CDR3 length: 14 amino acids. J was trimmed by 4 bases and V by 5 bases; bases with no gene match: 5. CDR3 residues: CAISLLASYNEQFF. The CDR3 DNA reads TGTGCCATCAGTTTACTAGCGAGTTACAATGAGCAGTTCTTC.

The CDR3 sequence is CASSIYSGLLGAEAFF. The CDR3 coding sequence is TGTGCCAGTAGTATATATTCCGGACTTCTTGGGGCTGAAGCTTTCTTT. The chain has TRBV19 and TRBJ1-1; D uncertain. Germline CDR1 reads LNHDA; CDR2 reads SQIVND (reference sequence). With 2 bases removed from V and 6 bases from J, the gap between germline ends came to 19 bases. The CDR3 consists of 16 residues. Using reference TRBV19 and TRBJ1-1 for the parts outside the CDR3, the full variable domain is DGGITQSPKYLFRKEGQNVTLSCEQNLNHDAMYWYRQDPGQGLRLIYYSQIVNDFQKGDIAEGYSVSREKKESFPLTVTSAQKNPTAFYLCASSIYSGLLGAEAFFGQGTRLTVV.

The chain has TRBV2 and TRBJ1-1; 7 bases line up with TRBD1. With V trimmed by 5 bases and J by 1 base, 4 bases remained unmatched. Germline V gives CDR1 SNHLY, CDR2 FYNNEI. CDR3 length equals 14 residues. For the CDR3, the DNA is TGTGCCAGCAGTAACAGGGGTGGGAACACTGAAGCTTTCTTT. Translation gives CASSNRGGNTEAFF.

This clone turned up a few times. The gene calls are TRBV19 and TRBJ2-7; TRBD1 is a possible D gene (6 bases). Trimming took 3 bases from V and 3 from J, leaving 21 bases between them. The V gene's germline CDR1 is LNHDA and CDR2 SQIVND (reference sequence). The CDR3 is 17 residues long. The CDR3: CASSMFTGTSYSYEQYF. Written as DNA, the CDR3 is TGTGCCAGTAGTATGTTCACCGGGACATCATATAGCTACGAGCAGTACTTC.

The rearrangement uses TRBV30 and TRBJ1-2; 10 positions agree with TRBD1. Germline-derived CDR1 and CDR2 are GTSNPN and SVGIG (reference sequence). The CDR3 contains 14 residues. V trimming: 4 bases; J trimming: 3 bases; junction bases outside the gene matches: 5. The CDR3 DNA is TGTGCCTGGATACGTGGGACAGGGGACTATGGCTACACCTTC. Translating gives CAWIRGTGDYGYTF. Full variable domain (rest looked up from reference TRBV30 and TRBJ1-2): SQTIHQWPATLVQPVGSPLSLECTVEGTSNPNLYWYRQAAGRGLQLLFYSVGIGQISSEVPQNLSASRPQDRQFILSSKKLLLSDSGFYLCAWIRGTGDYGYTFGSGTRLTVV.

The gene calls are TRBV10-2 and TRBJ1-1, with 7 bases matching TRBD1. Unmatched junction bases numbered 6, after V lost 2 bases and J lost 9 bases. CDR1 WSHSY and CDR2 SAAADI come from the germline V gene. This CDR3 comprises 13 residues. CDR3 DNA sequence: TGCGCCAGCAGTGAGGCCCTAGGGGGCAAAGCTTTCTTT. This codes for CASSEALGGKAFF.

The chain recombines TRBV9 with TRBJ2-5; TRBD1 matches 8 bases. The CDR3 length is 15 residues. Germline loops: CDR1 SGDLS, CDR2 YYNGEE. Trimming cost V 4 bases and J 5 bases; bases outside gene matches: 10. The CDR3 nucleotides are TGTGCCAGCAGCCCTCCAGGGGGCGGTCGGGAGACCCAGTACTTC. Its protein product is CASSPPGGGRETQYF.